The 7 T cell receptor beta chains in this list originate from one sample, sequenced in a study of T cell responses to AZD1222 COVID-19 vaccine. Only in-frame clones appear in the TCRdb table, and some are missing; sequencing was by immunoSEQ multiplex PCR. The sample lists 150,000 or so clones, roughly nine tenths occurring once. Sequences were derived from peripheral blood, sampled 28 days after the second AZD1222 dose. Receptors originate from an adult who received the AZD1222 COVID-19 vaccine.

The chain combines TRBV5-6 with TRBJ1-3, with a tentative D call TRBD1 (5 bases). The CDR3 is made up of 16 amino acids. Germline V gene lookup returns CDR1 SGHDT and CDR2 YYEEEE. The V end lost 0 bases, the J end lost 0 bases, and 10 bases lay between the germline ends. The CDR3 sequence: CASSLGWGDSGNTIYF. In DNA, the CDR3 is TGTGCCAGCAGCTTGGGTTGGGGGGACTCTGGAAACACCATATATTTT. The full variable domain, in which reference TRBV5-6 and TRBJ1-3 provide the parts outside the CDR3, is DAGVTQSPTHLIKTRGQQVTLRCSPKSGHDTVSWYQQALGQGPQFIFQYYEEEERQRGNFPDRFSGHQFPNYSSELNVNALLLGDSALYLCASSLGWGDSGNTIYFGEGSWLTVV.

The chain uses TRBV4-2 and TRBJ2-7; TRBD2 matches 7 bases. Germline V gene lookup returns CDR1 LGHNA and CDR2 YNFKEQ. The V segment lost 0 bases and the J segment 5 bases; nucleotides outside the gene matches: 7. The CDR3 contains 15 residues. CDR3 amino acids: CASSQDAGDWNEQYF. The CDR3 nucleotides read TGTGCCAGCAGCCAAGATGCGGGAGATTGGAACGAGCAGTACTTC.

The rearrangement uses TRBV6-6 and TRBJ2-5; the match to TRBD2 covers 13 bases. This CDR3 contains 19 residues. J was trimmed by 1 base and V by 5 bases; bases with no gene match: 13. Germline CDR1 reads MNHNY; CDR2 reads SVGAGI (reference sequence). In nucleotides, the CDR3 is TGTGCCAGCAGTCGATCCAGGGGGACTAGCGGGGCAACCCAAGAGACCCAGTACTTC. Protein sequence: CASSRSRGTSGATQETQYF.

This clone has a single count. The CDR3 loop reads CASSSRALVGYNEQFF. The CDR3, as DNA: TGTGCCAGCAGCTCTCGGGCCCTGGTGGGGTACAATGAGCAGTTCTTC. The chain recombines TRBV9 with TRBJ2-1; D gene ambiguous. Per germline, CDR1 SGDLS and CDR2 YYNGEE. Trimming cost V 4 bases and J 4 bases, with 18 bases left between them. The CDR3 has 16 amino acids.

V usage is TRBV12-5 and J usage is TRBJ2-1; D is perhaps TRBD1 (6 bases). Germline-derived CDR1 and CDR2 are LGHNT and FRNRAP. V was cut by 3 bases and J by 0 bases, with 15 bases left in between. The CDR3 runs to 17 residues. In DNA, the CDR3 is TGTGCTAGTGGTTTCGGGACACGGACGAGCTCCTACAATGAGCAGTTCTTC. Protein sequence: CASGFGTRTSSYNEQFF.

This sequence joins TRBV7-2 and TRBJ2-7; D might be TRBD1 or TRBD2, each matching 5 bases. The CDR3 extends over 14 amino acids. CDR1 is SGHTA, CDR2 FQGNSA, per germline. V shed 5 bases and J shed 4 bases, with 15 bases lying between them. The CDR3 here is CASSPGTTGYEQYF. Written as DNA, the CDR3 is TGTGCCAGCAGCCCCGGGACCACCGGTTACGAGCAGTACTTC.

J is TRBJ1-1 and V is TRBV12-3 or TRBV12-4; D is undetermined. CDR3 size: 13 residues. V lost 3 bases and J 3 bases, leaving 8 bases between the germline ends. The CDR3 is CASSFIHHTEAFF. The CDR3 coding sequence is TGTGCCAGCAGTTTCATACACCACACTGAAGCTTTCTTT.